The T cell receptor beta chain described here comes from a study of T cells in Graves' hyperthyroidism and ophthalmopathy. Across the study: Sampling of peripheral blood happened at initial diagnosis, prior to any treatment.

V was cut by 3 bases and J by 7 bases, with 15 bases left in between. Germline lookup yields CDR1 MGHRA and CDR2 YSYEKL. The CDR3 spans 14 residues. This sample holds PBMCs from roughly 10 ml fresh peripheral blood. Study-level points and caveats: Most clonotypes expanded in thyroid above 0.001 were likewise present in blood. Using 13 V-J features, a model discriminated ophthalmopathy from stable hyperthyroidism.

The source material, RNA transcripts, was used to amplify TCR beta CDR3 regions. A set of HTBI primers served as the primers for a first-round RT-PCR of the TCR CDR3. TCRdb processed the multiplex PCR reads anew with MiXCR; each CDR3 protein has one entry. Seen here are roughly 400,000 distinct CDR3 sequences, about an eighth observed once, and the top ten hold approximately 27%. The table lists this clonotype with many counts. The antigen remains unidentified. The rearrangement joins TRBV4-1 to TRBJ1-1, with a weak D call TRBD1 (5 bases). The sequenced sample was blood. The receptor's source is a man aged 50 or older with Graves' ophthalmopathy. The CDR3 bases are TGCGCCAGCAGCCAGCGAGAGGGGCCAGTTGAAGCTTTCTTT. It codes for CASSQREGPVEAFF.